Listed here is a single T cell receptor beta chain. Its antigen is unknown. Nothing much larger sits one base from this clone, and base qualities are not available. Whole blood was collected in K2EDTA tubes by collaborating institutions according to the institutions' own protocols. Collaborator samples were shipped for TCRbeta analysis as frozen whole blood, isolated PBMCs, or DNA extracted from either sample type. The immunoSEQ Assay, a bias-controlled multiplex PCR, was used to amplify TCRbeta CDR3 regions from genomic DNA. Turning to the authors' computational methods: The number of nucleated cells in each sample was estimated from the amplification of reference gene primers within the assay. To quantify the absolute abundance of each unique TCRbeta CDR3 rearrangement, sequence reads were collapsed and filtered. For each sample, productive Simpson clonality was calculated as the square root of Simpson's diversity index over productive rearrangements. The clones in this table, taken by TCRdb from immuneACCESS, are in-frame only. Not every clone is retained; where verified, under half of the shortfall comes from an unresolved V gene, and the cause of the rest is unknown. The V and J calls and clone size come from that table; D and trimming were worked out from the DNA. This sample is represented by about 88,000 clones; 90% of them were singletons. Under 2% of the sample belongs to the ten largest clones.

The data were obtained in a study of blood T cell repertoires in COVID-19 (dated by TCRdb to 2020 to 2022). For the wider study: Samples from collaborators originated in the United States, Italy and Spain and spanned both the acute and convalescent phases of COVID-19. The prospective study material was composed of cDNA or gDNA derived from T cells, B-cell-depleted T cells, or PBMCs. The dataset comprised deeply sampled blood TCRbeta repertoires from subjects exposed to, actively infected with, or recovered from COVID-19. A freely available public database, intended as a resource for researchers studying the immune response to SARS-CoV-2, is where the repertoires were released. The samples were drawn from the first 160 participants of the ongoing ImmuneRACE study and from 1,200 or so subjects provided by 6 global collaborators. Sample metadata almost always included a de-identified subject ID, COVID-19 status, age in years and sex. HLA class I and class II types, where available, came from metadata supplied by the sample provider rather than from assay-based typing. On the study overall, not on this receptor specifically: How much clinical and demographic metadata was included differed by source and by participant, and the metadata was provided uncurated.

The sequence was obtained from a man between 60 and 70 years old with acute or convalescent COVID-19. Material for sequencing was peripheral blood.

CDR3 protein: CASMYRGNNEQFF. The nucleotide sequence reads TGTGCCAGTATGTATCGCGGAAACAATGAGCAGTTCTTC. The sequence links TRBV19 to TRBJ2-1, with no reliable assignment of the D segment. CDR1 LNHDA and CDR2 SQIVND were looked up in the germline V gene (reference sequence). Trimming removed 7 bases from V and 5 bases from J, leaving 12 bases between the germline ends. The CDR3 sequence holds 13 residues, the cysteine and phenylalanine included. Only CDR3 DNA is held: 39 bases, read in frame from base 1.